The TCR beta chain described here comes from a study of blood T cell repertoires in COVID-19. For the study at large: The United States, Italy and Spain were the sources of the acute and convalescent COVID-19 samples. Sample material is recorded as cDNA or gDNA derived from T cells, B-cell-depleted T cells, or PBMCs.

Germline values: CDR1 MGHRA, CDR2 YSYEKL. The V and J ends lost 4 bases and 7 bases respectively, with 16 bases between them. The CDR3 covers 15 residues. In the authors' methods: Amplification of reference gene primers was used by the study to estimate nucleated cell counts. Assay: immunoSEQ multiplex PCR; the TCRdb copy retains only in-frame clones and omits some. From that table come the V and J calls and clone size; the DNA was used to work out D and trimming. The sample comprises some 350,000 clones, around 87% of which are singletons, and around 6% rests with the top ten. Patients in Seattle were enrolled during active infection, then followed longitudinally.

The rearrangement joins TRBV4-1 to TRBJ1-4; D possibly corresponds to TRBD1 (5 bases). What was sequenced was peripheral blood. This sequence was found in a woman aged 45-59 years with COVID-19, enrolled during active disease. This CDR3 reads CASSLGGSGGEKLFF. Written as DNA, the CDR3 is TGCGCCAGCAGCCTCGGGGGGAGCGGGGGTGAAAAACTGTTTTTT.